This T cell receptor (beta chain) is from a study of blood T cell repertoires in COVID-19. A Seattle source enrolled patients during active infection and followed them longitudinally. In the authors' workflow: Quantification of nucleated cells was approximated via reference gene primer amplification. Libraries were prepared by immunoSEQ multiplex PCR; TCRdb keeps only in-frame clonotypes and omits some of them. That table gives V, J and clone size, and the DNA gave D and trimming. The table has 250,000 to 300,000 clones, less than 90% seen once. Germline V gene lookup returns CDR1 ENHRY and CDR2 SYGVKD. Germline trimming cut 5 bases from V and 5 bases from J; bases unmatched to any gene: 5. This CDR3 has 13 amino acids.

The sequencing sample was made of peripheral blood. This TCR was recovered from a woman in her 70s with COVID-19, enrolled during active disease. The chain is built from TRBV10-3 and TRBJ1-2; 7 bases are shared with TRBD1. The CDR3 bases are TGTGCCATCAGTCCTCGACAGGGATATGGCTACACCTTC. Its protein is CAISPRQGYGYTF.